This TCR beta chain was observed in a study of shared clonotypes between healthy human individuals. In the study overall: Three CD4 naive, three CD4 memory, two CD8 naive and one CD8 memory plate were used per donor.

There are 13 residues in the CDR3. Between the trimmed V and J ends, which lost 7 bases and 4 bases, there was a span of 10 bases. CDR1 is MNHEY and CDR2 is SMNVEV in the germline V gene (reference sequence). CD45RO-negative, CCR7-positively selected cells formed the naive CD8 fraction, excluding terminally differentiated effector memory CD45RA+ cells. Study results and caveats: In having few donors, the study represented limited genetic and exposure-history diversity.

The data were produced by immunoSEQ multiplex PCR, yet TCRdb's version contains in-frame clones alone and is incomplete. The data contain about 2.1 million clones, about 93% of them seen just once; the ten biggest clones take up 1.5% to 2%. As for this clone: What it recognizes is unknown.

The sequencing sample was made of naive CD8+ T cells from PBMCs. The TCR was taken from a man aged 18 to 29 in good health. Some clones in this sample may be carry-over from other donors' samples. The chain is built from TRBV27 and TRBJ2-2; D is undetermined. DNA of the CDR3: TGTGCCAGCAAAATACTGGGCACCGGGGAGCTGTTTTTT. It is translated as CASKILGTGELFF.